This TCR beta chain was sequenced in a study of cytomegalovirus exposure and HLA in healthy donors. Study details: Later, an analysis reported that the 120 or so validation repertoires had used the same platform as the 666 first-cohort repertoires.

The donors were in the approximately 120-subject validation cohort; that cohort was separate from the roughly 660-subject first cohort. J was trimmed by 11 bases and V by 8 bases; bases with no gene match: 9. CDR3 length: 13 residues. The germline CDR1 and CDR2 sequences are LNHDA and SQIVND (reference sequence). Using immunoSEQ multiplex PCR, the repertoire was profiled, and TCRdb retains in-frame clones only, with some absent. The table lists 150,000 to 200,000 clones, around 88% of them singletons, with more than 2% in the top ten. Broader study findings: The authors enumerated roughly 180 TCR beta chains as linked to cytomegalovirus. In the 90 to 150 validation repertoires, approximately 94% of cluster scores exceeded 0, per a later analysis.

About this clone: The antigen is unknown.

The chain has TRBV19 and TRBJ1-4; the match to TRBD1 covers 9 bases. Sequenced input: PBMCs. This TCR was sampled from a young woman in good health and CMV-seronegative. The CDR3 sequence is CASFTGGHGKLFF. The CDR3 DNA is TGTGCCAGTTTTACAGGGGGCCACGGGAAACTGTTTTTT.